This entry features one T cell receptor beta chain sequence. The record originates from a study of blood T cell repertoires in COVID-19. Study as a whole: Collection of acute and convalescent COVID-19 samples took place in the United States, Italy and Spain. From T cells, B-cell-depleted T cells, or PBMCs came the material, which was cDNA or gDNA.

Original processing notes: How many nucleated cells were present was estimated from reference gene primer amplification. Clones were sequenced by immunoSEQ multiplex PCR, and TCRdb holds only the in-frame ones, with some missing. V and J calls and clone size follow that table, whereas D and trimming were derived from the DNA. This table holds 45,000 to 55,000 clones, around 84% found once. CDR1 WSHSY and CDR2 SAAADI come from the germline V gene. The CDR3 length is 11 residues. Trimming took 7 bases from V and 8 from J, leaving 11 bases between them. The chain links TRBV10-2 to TRBJ1-2, with a possible D match to TRBD1 (5 bases). The sequence came from a man aged 70-80 years with active COVID-19. The material sequenced was peripheral blood. CDR3: CASTTGGGYTF. CDR3 DNA: TGCGCCAGCACCACGGGGGGAGGCTACACCTTC.